These 14 T cell receptor beta chains originate from one sample sequenced in a study of T cell responses to AZD1222 COVID-19 vaccine. TCRdb keeps only in-frame clones here, not all; method: immunoSEQ multiplex PCR. The sample holds about 120,000 clones, 85% to 90% seen once. Here the sequenced sample was peripheral blood, taken on day 0 of AZD1222 vaccination. The origin of the receptors is an adult in good health.

This clone was seen repeatedly, ten times or more. The chain joins TRBV4-3 to TRBJ2-1; tentative D call: TRBD1 (6 bases). Germline values: CDR1 LGHNA, CDR2 YSLEER. V lost 3 bases and J lost 2, with 17 bases in between. The CDR3 sequence is 17 residues long. The DNA of the CDR3 is TGCGCCAGCAGCCAGGCCTCGACAGGTAGTCCCTACAATGAGCAGTTCTTC. This translates into CASSQASTGSPYNEQFF.

The rearrangement links TRBV7-2 to TRBJ2-7; 10 nucleotides agree with TRBD1. CDR1 SGHTA and CDR2 FQGNSA come from the germline V gene. The junction had 3 bases not matched to a gene; V was cut back by 0 bases and J by 7 bases. This CDR3 spans 14 amino acids. CDR3 in amino acids: CASSLAEGQGEQYF. CDR3 nucleotide sequence: TGTGCCAGCAGCTTAGCCGAGGGACAGGGGGAGCAGTACTTC. The full variable domain, rest sourced from reference TRBV7-2 and TRBJ2-7, is GAGVSQSPSNKVTEKGKDVELRCDPISGHTALYWYRQSLGQGLEFLIYFQGNSAPDKSGLPSDRFSAERTGGSVSTLTIQRTQQEDSAVYLCASSLAEGQGEQYFGPGTRLTVT.

This chain connects TRBV2 to TRBJ1-5; D perhaps matches TRBD1 (6 bases). Germline V gene lookup returns CDR1 SNHLY and CDR2 FYNNEI. The ends were cut back, 4 bases at V and 6 bases at J, with 16 bases in the middle. The CDR3 consists of 15 residues. CDR3: CASSARTVGSQPQHF. In DNA, the CDR3 is TGTGCCAGCAGTGCGCGGACAGTAGGTTCTCAGCCCCAGCATTTT.

The chain carries TRBV2 and TRBJ1-2; D perhaps matches TRBD1 (5 bases). Germline-derived CDR1 and CDR2 are SNHLY and FYNNEI. V lost 7 bases to trimming and J lost 4 bases, with 13 bases between them. CDR3 length: 13 amino acids. CDR3 sequence reads: CASTRDQAYGYTF. Written as DNA, the CDR3 is TGTGCCAGCACCAGGGACCAGGCCTATGGCTACACCTTC. The full variable domain, in which reference TRBV2 and TRBJ1-2 provide the parts outside the CDR3, is EPEVTQTPSHQVTQMGQEVILRCVPISNHLYFYWYRQILGQKVEFLVSFYNNEISEKSEIFDDQFSVERPDGSNFTLKIRSTKLEDSAMYFCASTRDQAYGYTFGSGTRLTVV.

The CDR3 region has the DNA TGTGCCAGCAGCCTCGGACTAGTGAATGAGCAGTTCTTC. Translating gives CASSLGLVNEQFF. This chain joins TRBV9 and TRBJ2-1, with 7 nucleotides matching TRBD2. The germline gives CDR1 SGDLS, CDR2 YYNGEE. CDR3 length: 13 amino acids. Losses at the gene ends were 4 bases for V and 7 bases for J; bases not matched to a gene: 5.

This clone showed up just once. This sequence joins TRBV19 and TRBJ1-1; D not certain. Germline V CDR1 and CDR2: LNHDA, SQIVND (reference sequence). Between the trimmed V and J ends, which lost 6 bases and 1 base, there was a span of 15 bases. This CDR3 contains 15 residues. The CDR3 spells CASSSRRPKNTEAFF. The CDR3 nucleotides read TGTGCCAGTAGCAGTCGACGCCCGAAGAACACTGAAGCTTTCTTT.

This sequence joins TRBV5-8 and TRBJ2-5, with D possibly being TRBD2 (8 bases). The germline V gene has CDR1 SGHTS and CDR2 YDEGEE. CDR3 length equals 16 residues. Trimming removed 1 base from V and 4 bases from J, with 17 bases in between. The CDR3 region has the DNA TGTGCCAGCAGCTTGCAGGGGGACGGGAGGGGAGAGACCCAGTACTTC. Its translation: CASSLQGDGRGETQYF.

This rearrangement joins TRBV7-8 to TRBJ2-2; perhaps TRBD2 as D (6 bases). This CDR3 region has 14 residues. Per germline, CDR1 SGHVS and CDR2 FQNEAQ. Trimming left V 10 bases short and J 8 bases short, with 20 bases between. The CDR3 DNA follows: TGTGCCACCGCACGGGAGTCCGCAGGAGGGGAGCTGTTTTTT. Translation gives CATARESAGGELFF.

CDR3 in DNA: TGTGCCAGCCAATCCTCCTGGGACACTCAAAGGGGTGAAGCTTTCTTT. Translation gives CASQSSWDTQRGEAFF. The gene calls are TRBV19 and TRBJ1-1, with D perhaps matching TRBD1 (6 bases). CDR3 length equals 16 residues. Germline V CDR1 and CDR2: LNHDA, SQIVND (reference sequence). Trimming cost V 9 bases and J 7 bases, with 27 bases left between them. Together with reference TRBV19 and TRBJ1-1, the CDR3 gives the full variable domain: DGGITQSPKYLFRKEGQNVTLSCEQNLNHDAMYWYRQDPGQGLRLIYYSQIVNDFQKGDIAEGYSVSREKKESFPLTVTSAQKNPTAFYLCASQSSWDTQRGEAFFGQGTRLTVV.

The chain uses TRBV5-1 and TRBJ1-5, with 9 bases identical to TRBD1. The CDR3 sequence is 17 residues long. CDR1 and CDR2 from the germline V gene are SGHRS and YFSETQ. Trimming cost V 4 bases and J 4 bases; bases outside gene matches: 12. The CDR3 loop is CASSTTNRGLCNQPQHF. CDR3 bases: TGCGCCAGCAGCACAACAAACAGGGGGCTATGTAATCAGCCCCAGCATTTT.

This clone appeared a single time. The genes are TRBV6-5 and TRBJ1-5; 7 bases map to TRBD1. The length of the CDR3 is 15 residues. Germline V lookup: CDR1 MNHEY, CDR2 SVGAGI. V lost 6 bases, J lost 9 bases, and 14 bases stayed unmatched. CDR3 bases: TGTGCCAGCAGCCAAGGGGGCTGGAGGGACGGGCCCCAGCATTTT. Translation: CASSQGGWRDGPQHF.

This sequence joins TRBV9 and TRBJ1-4; no clear D gene. The CDR3 length is 16 residues. V lost 0 bases, J lost 0 bases, and 9 bases lay in between. The germline V gene encodes CDR1 SGDLS and CDR2 YYNGEE. Here the CDR3 reads CASSVGPASTNEKLFF. CDR3 nucleotides: TGTGCCAGCAGCGTAGGGCCAGCCTCAACTAATGAAAAACTGTTTTTT.

As DNA, the CDR3 is TGTGCCAGCTCCCTCTGGGAGACTATCGAGACCCAGTACTTC. Translated: CASSLWETIETQYF. This chain connects TRBV5-4 to TRBJ2-5; D possibly corresponds to TRBD2 (5 bases). Trimming took off 7 bases at V and 5 bases at J, with 18 bases between the two ends. The germline V gene encodes CDR1 SGHNT and CDR2 YYREEE (reference sequence). CDR3 length equals 14 residues.

The chain carries TRBV6-4 and TRBJ2-1; D remains unclear. The CDR3 loop spans 16 amino acids. The germline gives CDR1 MRHNA, CDR2 SNTAGT. Trimming cost V 0 bases and J 0 bases, with 9 bases left between them. The CDR3 sequence: CASSDSKVSSYNEQFF. As DNA, the CDR3 is TGTGCCAGCAGTGACTCAAAGGTGAGCTCCTACAATGAGCAGTTCTTC.